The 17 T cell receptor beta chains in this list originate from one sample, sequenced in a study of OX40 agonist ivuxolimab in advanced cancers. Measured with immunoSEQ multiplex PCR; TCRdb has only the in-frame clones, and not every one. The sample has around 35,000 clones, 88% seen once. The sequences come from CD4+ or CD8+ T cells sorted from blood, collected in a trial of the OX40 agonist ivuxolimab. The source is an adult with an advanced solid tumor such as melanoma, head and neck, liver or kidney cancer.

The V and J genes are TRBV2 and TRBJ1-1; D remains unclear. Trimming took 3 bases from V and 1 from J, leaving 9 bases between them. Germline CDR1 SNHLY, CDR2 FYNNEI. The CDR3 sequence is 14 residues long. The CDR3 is CASSEVRTNTEAFF. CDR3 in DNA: TGTGCCAGCAGTGAGGTGCGAACGAACACTGAAGCTTTCTTT.

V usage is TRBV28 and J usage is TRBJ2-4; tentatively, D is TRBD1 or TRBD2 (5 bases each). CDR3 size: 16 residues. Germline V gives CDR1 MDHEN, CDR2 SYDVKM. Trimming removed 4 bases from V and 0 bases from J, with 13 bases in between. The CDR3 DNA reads TGTGCCAGCAGTTCAGGGACGGAACTAGCCAAAAACATTCAGTACTTC. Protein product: CASSSGTELAKNIQYF.

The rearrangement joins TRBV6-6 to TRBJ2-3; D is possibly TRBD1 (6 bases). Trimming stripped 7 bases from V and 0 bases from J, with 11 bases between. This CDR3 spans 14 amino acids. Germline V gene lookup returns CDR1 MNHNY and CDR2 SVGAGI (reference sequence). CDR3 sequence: CASNDRSSTDTQYF. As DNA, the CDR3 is TGTGCCAGCAATGACAGGAGTAGCACAGATACGCAGTATTTT.

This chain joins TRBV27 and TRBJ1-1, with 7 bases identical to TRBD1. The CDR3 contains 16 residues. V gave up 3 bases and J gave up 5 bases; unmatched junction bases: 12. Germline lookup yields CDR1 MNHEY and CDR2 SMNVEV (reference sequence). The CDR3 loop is CASSFLQTGAPTEAFF. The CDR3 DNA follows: TGTGCCAGCAGTTTCTTACAAACAGGGGCCCCTACTGAAGCTTTCTTT.

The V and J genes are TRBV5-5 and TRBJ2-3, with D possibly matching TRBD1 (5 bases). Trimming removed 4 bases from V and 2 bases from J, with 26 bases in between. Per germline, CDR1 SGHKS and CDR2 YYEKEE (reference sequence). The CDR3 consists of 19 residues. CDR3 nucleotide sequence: TGTGCCAGCAGCGGGCCGCCAGGCGACAGCCGGTTAAACACAGATACGCAGTATTTT. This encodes CASSGPPGDSRLNTDTQYF.

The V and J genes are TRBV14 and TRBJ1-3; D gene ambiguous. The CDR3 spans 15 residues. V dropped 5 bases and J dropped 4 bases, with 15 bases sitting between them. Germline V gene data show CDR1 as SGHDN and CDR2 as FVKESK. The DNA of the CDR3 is TGTGCCAGCAGCTTCGATTTGACACGCGGAAACACCATATATTTT. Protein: CASSFDLTRGNTIYF. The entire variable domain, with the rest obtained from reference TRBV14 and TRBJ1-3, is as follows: EAGVTQFPSHSVIEKGQTVTLRCDPISGHDNLYWYRRVMGKEIKFLLHFVKESKQDESGMPNNRFLAERTGGTYSTLKVQPAELEDSGVYFCASSFDLTRGNTIYFGEGSWLTVV.

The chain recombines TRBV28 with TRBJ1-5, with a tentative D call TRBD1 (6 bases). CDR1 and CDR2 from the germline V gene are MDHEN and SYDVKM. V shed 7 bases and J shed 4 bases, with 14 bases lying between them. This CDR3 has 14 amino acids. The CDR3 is CASTLDRINQPQHF. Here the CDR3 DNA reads TGTGCCAGCACTCTCGACAGGATAAATCAGCCCCAGCATTTT. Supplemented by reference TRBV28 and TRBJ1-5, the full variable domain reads DVKVTQSSRYLVKRTGEKVFLECVQDMDHENMFWYRQDPGLGLRLIYFSYDVKMKEKGDIPEGYSVSREKKERFSLILESASTNQTSMYLCASTLDRINQPQHFGDGTRLSIL.

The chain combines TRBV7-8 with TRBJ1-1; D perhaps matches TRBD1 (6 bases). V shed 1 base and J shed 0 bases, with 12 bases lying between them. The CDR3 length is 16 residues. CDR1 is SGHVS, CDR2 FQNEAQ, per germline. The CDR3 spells CASSLGTGPMNTEAFF. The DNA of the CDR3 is TGTGCCAGCAGCTTAGGTACAGGGCCCATGAACACTGAAGCTTTCTTT.

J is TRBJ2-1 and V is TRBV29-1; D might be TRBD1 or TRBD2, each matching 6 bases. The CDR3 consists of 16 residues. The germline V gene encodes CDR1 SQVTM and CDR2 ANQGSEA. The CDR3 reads CSWVGRRRGTGNEQFF. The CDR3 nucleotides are TGCAGTTGGGTGGGACGTCGGAGGGGGACGGGGAATGAGCAGTTCTTC.

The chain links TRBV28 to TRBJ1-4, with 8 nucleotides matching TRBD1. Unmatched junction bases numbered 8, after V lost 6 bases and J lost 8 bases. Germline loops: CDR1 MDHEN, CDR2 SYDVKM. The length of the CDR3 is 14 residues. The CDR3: CASRLTGGREKLFF. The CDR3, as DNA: TGTGCCAGCAGGCTAACAGGGGGAAGGGAAAAACTGTTTTTT.

In nucleotides, the CDR3 is TGTGCCAGCAGGCCCCGGGCCTTTATACTAATCTCCTACGAGCAGTACTTC. The encoded protein is CASRPRAFILISYEQYF. This chain links TRBV28 with TRBJ2-7, with D unresolved. CDR3 size: 17 residues. V was shortened by 6 bases and J by 0 bases, with 21 bases between the two germline ends. In germline, CDR1 is MDHEN, CDR2 SYDVKM.

CDR3 amino acids: CASRRGVARTEAFF. The DNA of the CDR3 is TGTGCCAGCAGACGAGGGGTGGCGCGGACTGAAGCTTTCTTT. This chain links TRBV6-5 with TRBJ1-1; possible D gene TRBD1, 5 bases. In germline, CDR1 is MNHEY, CDR2 SVGAGI. V lost 6 bases and J 5 bases, leaving 16 bases between the germline ends. The CDR3 has 14 amino acids.

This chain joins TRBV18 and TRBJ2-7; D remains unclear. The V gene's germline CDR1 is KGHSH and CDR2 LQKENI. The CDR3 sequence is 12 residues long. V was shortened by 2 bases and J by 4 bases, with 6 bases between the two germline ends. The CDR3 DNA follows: TGTGCCAGCTCACCAGGCCCGTACGAGCAGTACTTC. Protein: CASSPGPYEQYF. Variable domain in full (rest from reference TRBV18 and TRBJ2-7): NAGVMQNPRHLVRRRGQEARLRCSPMKGHSHVYWYRQLPEEGLKFMVYLQKENIIDESGMPKERFSAEFPKEGPSILRIQQVVRGDSAAYFCASSPGPYEQYFGPGTRLTVT.

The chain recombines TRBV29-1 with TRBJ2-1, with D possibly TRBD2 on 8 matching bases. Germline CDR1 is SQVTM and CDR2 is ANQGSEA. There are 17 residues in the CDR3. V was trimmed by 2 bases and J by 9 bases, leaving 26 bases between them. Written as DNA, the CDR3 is TGCAGCGTTGAATCGCGGGGGGCCCCGGTAGGGGGCGGTGAGCAGTTCTTC. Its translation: CSVESRGAPVGGGEQFF.

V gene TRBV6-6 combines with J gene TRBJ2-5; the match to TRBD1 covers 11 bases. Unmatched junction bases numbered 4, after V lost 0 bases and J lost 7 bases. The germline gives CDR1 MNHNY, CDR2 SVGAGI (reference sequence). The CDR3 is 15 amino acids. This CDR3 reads CASSYSQGQGGTQYF. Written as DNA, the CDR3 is TGTGCCAGCAGTTACTCGCAGGGACAGGGGGGGACCCAGTACTTC.

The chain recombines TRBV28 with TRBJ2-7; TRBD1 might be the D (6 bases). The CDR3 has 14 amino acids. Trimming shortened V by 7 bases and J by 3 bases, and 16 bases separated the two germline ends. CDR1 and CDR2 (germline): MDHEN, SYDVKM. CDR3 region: CASNSGALNYEQYF. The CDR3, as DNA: TGTGCCAGCAATTCAGGGGCGCTCAACTACGAGCAGTACTTC.

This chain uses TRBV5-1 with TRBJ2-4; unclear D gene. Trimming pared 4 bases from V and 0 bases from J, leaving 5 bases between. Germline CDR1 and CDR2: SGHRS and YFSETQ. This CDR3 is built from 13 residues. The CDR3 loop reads CASSDLAKNIQYF. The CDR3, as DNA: TGCGCCAGCAGCGATCTAGCCAAAAACATTCAGTACTTC.